This T cell receptor (beta chain) was sequenced during a study of blood T cell repertoires in COVID-19. The overall study: The United States, Italy and Spain provided the acute and convalescent COVID-19 samples.

Authors' methods: Using reference gene primer amplification, nucleated cell counts were estimated. Method: immunoSEQ multiplex PCR; TCRdb's copy keeps in-frame clones and lacks some. The V and J calls and clone size were taken over from that table, and D and trimming were inferred from the DNA. Of a few hundred thousand clones listed, roughly 89% were seen once; the top ten hold 0.85% to 1%. The V gene end was trimmed by 7 bases and the J gene end by 2 bases; junction bases not matched to a gene: 10. This CDR3 contains 17 residues. Germline CDR1 is SNHLY and CDR2 is FYNNEI. The chain is built from TRBV2 and TRBJ2-1; 11 bases align to TRBD2. The sequence came from a woman aged 40 to 50 who had recovered from COVID-19. Material: peripheral blood. Written as DNA, the CDR3 is TGTGCCAGCAAGGGGACTAGCGGCGGAACTACCTACAATGAGCAGTTCTTC. Encoded protein: CASKGTSGGTTYNEQFF. Combining the CDR3 with reference TRBV2 and TRBJ2-1 gives the whole variable domain EPEVTQTPSHQVTQMGQEVILRCVPISNHLYFYWYRQILGQKVEFLVSFYNNEISEKSEIFDDQFSVERPDGSNFTLKIRSTKLEDSAMYFCASKGTSGGTTYNEQFFGPGTRLTVL.